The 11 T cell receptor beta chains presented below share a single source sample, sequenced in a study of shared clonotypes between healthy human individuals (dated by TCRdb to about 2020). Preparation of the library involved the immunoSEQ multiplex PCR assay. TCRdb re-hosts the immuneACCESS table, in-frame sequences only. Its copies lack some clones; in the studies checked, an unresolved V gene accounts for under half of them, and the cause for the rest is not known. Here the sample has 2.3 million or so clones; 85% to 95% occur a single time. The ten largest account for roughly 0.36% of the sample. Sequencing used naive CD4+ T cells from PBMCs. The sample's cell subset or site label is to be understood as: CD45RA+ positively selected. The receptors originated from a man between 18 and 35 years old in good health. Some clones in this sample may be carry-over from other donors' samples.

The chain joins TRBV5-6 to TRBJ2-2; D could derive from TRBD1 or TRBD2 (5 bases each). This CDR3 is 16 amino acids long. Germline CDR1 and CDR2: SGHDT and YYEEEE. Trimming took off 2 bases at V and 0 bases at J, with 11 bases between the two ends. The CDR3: CASSFTGTANTGELFF. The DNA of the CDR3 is TGTGCCAGCAGCTTTACCGGGACGGCGAACACCGGGGAGCTGTTTTTT.

CDR3 nucleotide sequence: TGCAGCGTTGAGTTAGCGGCCAGCACAGATACGCAGTATTTT. Protein product: CSVELAASTDTQYF. The J gene is TRBJ2-3, the V gene TRBV29-1, with D possibly TRBD2 on 6 matching bases. The V and J ends lost 3 bases and 0 bases respectively, with 10 bases between them. This CDR3 region has 14 residues. The germline V gene has CDR1 SQVTM and CDR2 ANQGSEA.

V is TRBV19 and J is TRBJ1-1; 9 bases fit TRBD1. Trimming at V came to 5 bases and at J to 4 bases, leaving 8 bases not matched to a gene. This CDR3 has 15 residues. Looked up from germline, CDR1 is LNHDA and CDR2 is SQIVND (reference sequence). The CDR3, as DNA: TGTGCCAGTAGTCCCCCGGGACAGGGATTCACTGAAGCTTTCTTT. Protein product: CASSPPGQGFTEAFF.

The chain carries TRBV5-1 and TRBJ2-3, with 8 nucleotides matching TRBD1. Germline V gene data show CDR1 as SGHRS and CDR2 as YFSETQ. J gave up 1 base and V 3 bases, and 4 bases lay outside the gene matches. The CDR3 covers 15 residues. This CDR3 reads CASSYQTGGTDTQYF. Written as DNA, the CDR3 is TGCGCCAGCAGCTACCAGACAGGGGGCACAGATACGCAGTATTTT.

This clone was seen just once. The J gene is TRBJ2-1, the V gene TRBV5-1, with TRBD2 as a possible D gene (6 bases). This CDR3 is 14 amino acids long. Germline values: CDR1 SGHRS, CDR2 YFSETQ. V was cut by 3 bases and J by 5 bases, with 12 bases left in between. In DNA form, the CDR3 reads TGCGCCAGCAGCTCTCCGACTAGGCACAATGAGCAGTTCTTC. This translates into CASSSPTRHNEQFF.

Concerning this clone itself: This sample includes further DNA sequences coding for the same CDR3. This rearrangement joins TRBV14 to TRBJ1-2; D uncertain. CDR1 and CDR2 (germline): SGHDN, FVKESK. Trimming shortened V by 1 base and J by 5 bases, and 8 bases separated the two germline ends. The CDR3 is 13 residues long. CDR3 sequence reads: CASSQGSHYGYTF. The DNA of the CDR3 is TGTGCCAGCAGCCAAGGGTCCCATTATGGCTACACCTTC.

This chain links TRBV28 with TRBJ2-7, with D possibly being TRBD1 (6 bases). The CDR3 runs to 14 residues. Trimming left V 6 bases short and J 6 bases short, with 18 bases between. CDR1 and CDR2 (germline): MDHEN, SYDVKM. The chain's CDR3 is CASSLGPNRAEQYF. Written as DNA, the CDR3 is TGTGCCAGCAGCCTCGGGCCCAACAGGGCCGAGCAGTACTTC.

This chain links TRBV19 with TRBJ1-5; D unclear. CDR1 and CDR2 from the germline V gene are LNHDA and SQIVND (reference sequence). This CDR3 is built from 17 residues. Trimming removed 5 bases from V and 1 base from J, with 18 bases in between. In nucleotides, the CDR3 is TGTGCCAGTAGTCAATCCACATCGGGGTCGAGCAATCAGCCCCAGCATTTT. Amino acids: CASSQSTSGSSNQPQHF. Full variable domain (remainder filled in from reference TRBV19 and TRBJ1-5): DGGITQSPKYLFRKEGQNVTLSCEQNLNHDAMYWYRQDPGQGLRLIYYSQIVNDFQKGDIAEGYSVSREKKESFPLTVTSAQKNPTAFYLCASSQSTSGSSNQPQHFGDGTRLSIL.

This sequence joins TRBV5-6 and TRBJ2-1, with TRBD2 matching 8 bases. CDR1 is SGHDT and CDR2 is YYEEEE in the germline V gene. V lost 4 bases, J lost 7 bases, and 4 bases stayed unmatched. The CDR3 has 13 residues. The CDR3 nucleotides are TGTGCCAGCAGCCCGGGAGGGCGGAATGAGCAGTTCTTC. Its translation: CASSPGGRNEQFF.

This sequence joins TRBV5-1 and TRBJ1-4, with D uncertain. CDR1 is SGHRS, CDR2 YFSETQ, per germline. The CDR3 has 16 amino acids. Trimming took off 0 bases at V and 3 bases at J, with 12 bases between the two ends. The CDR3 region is CASSLGHRGSNEKLFF. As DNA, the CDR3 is TGCGCCAGCAGCTTGGGACATCGGGGATCTAATGAAAAACTGTTTTTT. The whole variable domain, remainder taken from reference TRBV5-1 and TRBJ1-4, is KAGVTQTPRYLIKTRGQQVTLSCSPISGHRSVSWYQQTPGQGLQFLFEYFSETQRNKGNFPGRFSGRQFSNSRSEMNVSTLELGDSALYLCASSLGHRGSNEKLFFGSGTQLSVL.

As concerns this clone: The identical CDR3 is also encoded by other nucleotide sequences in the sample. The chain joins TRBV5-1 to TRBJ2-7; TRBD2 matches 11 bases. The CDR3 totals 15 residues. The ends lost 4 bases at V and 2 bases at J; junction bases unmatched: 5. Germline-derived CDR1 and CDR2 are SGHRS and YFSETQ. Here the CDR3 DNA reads TGCGCCAGCAGCCAGGGACTAGCGGAAACCTACGAGCAGTACTTC. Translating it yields CASSQGLAETYEQYF.